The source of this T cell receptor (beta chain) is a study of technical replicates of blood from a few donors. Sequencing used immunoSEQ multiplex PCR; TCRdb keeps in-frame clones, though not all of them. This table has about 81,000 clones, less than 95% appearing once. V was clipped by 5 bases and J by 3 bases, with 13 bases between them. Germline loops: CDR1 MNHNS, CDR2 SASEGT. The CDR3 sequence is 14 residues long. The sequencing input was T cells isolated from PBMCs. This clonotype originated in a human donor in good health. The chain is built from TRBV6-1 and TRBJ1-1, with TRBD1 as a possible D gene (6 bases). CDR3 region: CASSRQVGDTEAFF. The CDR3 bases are TGTGCCAGCAGTCGACAGGTAGGGGACACTGAAGCTTTCTTT.